This is a list of T cell receptor beta chains from one sample in a study of regulatory T cells in long-lasting Graves disease. Via MiXCR, TCRdb re-called the multiplex PCR reads, giving one row per CDR3 protein. Here the sample spans 400,000 to 550,000 distinct CDR3 sequences, about 17% being singletons. Another study also made use of these data, one on T cells in Graves' hyperthyroidism and ophthalmopathy.

The material was peripheral blood mononuclear cells (PBMCs), obtained at new diagnosis, from a patient treated with antithyroid drugs. All receptors come from a woman aged 30 to 39 with Graves disease. Each CDR3 is given with its conserved first and last residue. D genes are given only for firm matches. Only part of the rows carry a size: once, few, many, or a class if the clone is expanded.

TRBV29-1	TRBD1	few	TRBJ1-1	CSVGDRGLAEAFF	TGCAGCGTGGGGGACAGGGGTTTGGCTGAAGCTTTCTTT
TRBV12-3/TRBV12-4	NA	few	TRBJ2-1	CASSSGSLSYSEQFF	TGTGCCAGCAGTAGCGGGTCCCTCTCCTACAGTGAGCAGTTCTTC
TRBV28	NA	many	TRBJ1-1	CASSFGGTNTEAFF	TGTGCCAGCAGTTTTGGGGGCACGAACACTGAAGCTTTCTTT
TRBV3-1	TRBD2	many	TRBJ2-2	CASSQAGGTSLTGELFF	TGTGCCAGCAGCCAGGCTGGCGGGACTAGCTTAACCGGGGAGCTGTTTTTT
TRBV3-1	TRBD2	many	TRBJ2-7	CASSRGLAAVSGGEQYF	TGTGCCAGCAGCCGCGGACTAGCGGCCGTTTCAGGGGGCGAGCAGTACTTC
TRBV6-1	NA	NA	TRBJ2-5	CASGRGETQYF	TGTGCCAGCGGGAGAGGGGAGACCCAGTACTTC
TRBV7-9	TRBD1	many	TRBJ2-4	CASSDSGTGLNIQYF	TGTGCCAGCAGCGATTCCGGGACAGGGTTAAACATTCAGTACTTC
TRBV12-3/TRBV12-4	TRBD1	many	TRBJ1-2	CASSFGTADYGYTF	TGTGCCAGCAGTTTCGGGACAGCGGACTATGGCTACACCTTC
TRBV27	NA	NA	TRBJ1-6	CASSFQGGNSPLHF	TGTGCCAGCAGTTTCCAGGGAGGAAATTCACCCCTCCACTTT
TRBV5-1	NA	NA	TRBJ1-2	CASSLMAENYGYTF	TGCGCCAGCAGCTTGATGGCAGAGAACTATGGCTACACCTTC
TRBV10-3	NA	many	TRBJ1-1	CAVVGDLSPEAFF	TGTGCCGTAGTCGGGGACCTTAGCCCTGAAGCTTTCTTT